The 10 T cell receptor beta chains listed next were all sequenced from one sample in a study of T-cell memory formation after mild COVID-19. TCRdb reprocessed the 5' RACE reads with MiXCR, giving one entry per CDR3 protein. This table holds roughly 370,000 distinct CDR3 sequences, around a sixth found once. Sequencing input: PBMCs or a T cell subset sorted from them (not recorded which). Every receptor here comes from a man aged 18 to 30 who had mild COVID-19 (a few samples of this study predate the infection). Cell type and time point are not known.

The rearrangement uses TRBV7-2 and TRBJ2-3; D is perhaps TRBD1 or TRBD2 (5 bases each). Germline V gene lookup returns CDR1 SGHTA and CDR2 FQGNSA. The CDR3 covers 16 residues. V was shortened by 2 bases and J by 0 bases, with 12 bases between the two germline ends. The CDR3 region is CASSLRGVVSTDTQYF. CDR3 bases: TGTGCCAGCAGCTTAAGAGGGGTCGTTAGCACAGATACGCAGTATTTT.

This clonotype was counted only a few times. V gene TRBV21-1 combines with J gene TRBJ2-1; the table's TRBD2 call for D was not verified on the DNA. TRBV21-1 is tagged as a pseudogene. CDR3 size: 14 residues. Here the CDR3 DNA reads TGTGCCAGCAGCAAGGGGGAGCTAGCGGAGATGCAGTTCTTC. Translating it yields CASSKGELAEMQFF.

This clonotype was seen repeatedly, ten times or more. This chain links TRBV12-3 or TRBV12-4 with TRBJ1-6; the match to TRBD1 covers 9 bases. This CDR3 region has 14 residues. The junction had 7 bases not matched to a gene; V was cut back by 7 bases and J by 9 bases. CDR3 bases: TGTGCCAGCACCAGGACAGGGGATGGTTCACCCCTCCACTTT. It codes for CASTRTGDGSPLHF.

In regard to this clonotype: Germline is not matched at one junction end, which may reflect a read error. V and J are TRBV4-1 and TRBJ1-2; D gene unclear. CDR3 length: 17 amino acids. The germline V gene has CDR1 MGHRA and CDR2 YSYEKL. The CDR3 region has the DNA TGCGCCAGCAGACAAGAATCGTTGGATCTTGGTATATATGGCTACACCTTC. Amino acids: CASRQESLDLGIYGYTF.

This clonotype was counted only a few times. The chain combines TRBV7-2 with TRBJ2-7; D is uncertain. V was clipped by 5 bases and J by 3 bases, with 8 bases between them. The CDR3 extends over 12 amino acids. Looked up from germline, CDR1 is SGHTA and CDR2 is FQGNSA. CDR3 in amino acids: CASSREHYEQYF. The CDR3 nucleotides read TGTGCCAGCAGCCGAGAGCACTACGAGCAGTACTTC. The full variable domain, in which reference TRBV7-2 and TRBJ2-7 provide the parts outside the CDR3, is GAGVSQSPSNKVTEKGKDVELRCDPISGHTALYWYRQSLGQGLEFLIYFQGNSAPDKSGLPSDRFSAERTGGSVSTLTIQRTQQEDSAVYLCASSREHYEQYFGPGTRLTVT.

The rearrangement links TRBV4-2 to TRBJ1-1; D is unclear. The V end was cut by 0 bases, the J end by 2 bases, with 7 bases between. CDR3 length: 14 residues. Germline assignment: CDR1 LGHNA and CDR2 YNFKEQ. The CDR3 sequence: CASSQDGPNTEAFF. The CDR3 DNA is TGTGCCAGCAGCCAAGATGGCCCCAACACTGAAGCTTTCTTT.

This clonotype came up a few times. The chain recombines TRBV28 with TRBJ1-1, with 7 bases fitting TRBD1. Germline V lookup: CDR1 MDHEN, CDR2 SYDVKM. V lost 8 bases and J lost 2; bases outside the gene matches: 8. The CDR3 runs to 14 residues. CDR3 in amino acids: CASGDYRGNTEAFF. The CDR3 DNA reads TGTGCCAGCGGAGATTACAGGGGAAACACTGAAGCTTTCTTT.

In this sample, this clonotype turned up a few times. This CDR3 is CASSRDRGQLFF. The DNA of the CDR3 is TGTGCCAGCAGCCGTGACAGGGGCCAGCTGTTTTTT. V gene TRBV7-3 combines with J gene TRBJ2-2; 8 nucleotides line up with TRBD1. Germline CDR1 SGHTA, CDR2 FQGTGA. The CDR3 has 12 residues. The V and J ends lost 5 bases and 12 bases, in that order; junction bases with no gene match: 5. The full variable domain, its missing parts supplied by reference TRBV7-3 and TRBJ2-2, is GAGVSQTPSNKVTEKGKYVELRCDPISGHTALYWYRQSLGQGPEFLIYFQGTGAADDSGLPNDRFFAVRPEGSVSTLKIQRTERGDSAVYLCASSRDRGQLFFGEGSRLTVL.

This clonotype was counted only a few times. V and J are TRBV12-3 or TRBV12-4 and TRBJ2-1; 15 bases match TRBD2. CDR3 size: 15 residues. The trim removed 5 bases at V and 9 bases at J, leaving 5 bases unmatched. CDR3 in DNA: TGTGCCAGCAGTCCGGGACTAGCGGGGGGTATTGAGCAGTTCTTC. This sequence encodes CASSPGLAGGIEQFF.

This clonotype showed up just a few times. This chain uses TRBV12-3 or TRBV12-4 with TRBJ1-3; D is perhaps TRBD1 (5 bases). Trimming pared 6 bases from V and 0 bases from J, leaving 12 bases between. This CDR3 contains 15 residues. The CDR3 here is CASSGGGSSGNTIYF. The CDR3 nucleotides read TGTGCCAGCAGCGGGGGTGGATCCTCTGGAAACACCATATATTTT.